The 13 T cell receptor beta chains listed next were all sequenced from one sample in a study of shared clonotypes between healthy human individuals. Produced via immunoSEQ multiplex PCR; TCRdb's table is partial and in-frame only. The repertoire holds roughly 2,300,000 clones, roughly 92% seen once, with approximately 0.4% in the top ten. What was sequenced was naive CD4+ T cells from PBMCs. Indicated subset: CD45RA+ positively selected. Source of these receptors: a man aged 18 to 30 in good health. Some clones in this sample may be carry-over from other donors' samples.

The chain is built from TRBV28 and TRBJ2-7; the D gene is possibly TRBD1 (6 bases). Germline CDR1 reads MDHEN; CDR2 reads SYDVKM. The CDR3 is made up of 14 amino acids. V lost 5 bases and J 2 bases, leaving 13 bases between the germline ends. The CDR3 nucleotides read TGTGCCAGCAGTACCCGGGACACGACCTACGAGCAGTACTTC. This sequence encodes CASSTRDTTYEQYF. Variable domain in full (rest from reference TRBV28 and TRBJ2-7): DVKVTQSSRYLVKRTGEKVFLECVQDMDHENMFWYRQDPGLGLRLIYFSYDVKMKEKGDIPEGYSVSREKKERFSLILESASTNQTSMYLCASSTRDTTYEQYFGPGTRLTVT.

V is TRBV4-3 and J is TRBJ2-2, with D perhaps TRBD1 (5 bases). Germline V gene lookup returns CDR1 LGHNA and CDR2 YSLEER. V was shortened by 0 bases and J by 0 bases, with 11 bases between the two germline ends. The CDR3 is made up of 17 amino acids. This CDR3 reads CASSQDYSGTNTGELFF. In nucleotides, the CDR3 is TGCGCCAGCAGCCAAGATTATTCAGGGACGAACACCGGGGAGCTGTTTTTT.

The J gene is TRBJ2-5, the V gene TRBV4-1, with TRBD1 matching 10 bases. V lost 6 bases, J lost 2 bases, and 12 bases stayed unmatched. CDR1 is MGHRA and CDR2 is YSYEKL in the germline V gene. The CDR3 runs 17 residues. CDR3 amino acids: CASRQILRDRGQETQYF. In DNA, the CDR3 is TGCGCCAGCAGGCAAATTCTCCGGGACAGGGGTCAAGAGACCCAGTACTTC.

This clone has only one observation. This chain joins TRBV6-6 and TRBJ2-2, with 10 positions matching TRBD1. The CDR3 is 16 amino acids. Germline CDR1 is MNHNY and CDR2 is SVGAGI (reference sequence). The V gene end was trimmed by 0 bases and the J gene end by 5 bases; junction bases not matched to a gene: 3. CDR3 in DNA: TGTGCCAGCAGTTACTCAGACAGGGGGCGAACCGGGGAGCTGTTTTTT. Encoded protein: CASSYSDRGRTGELFF.

The chain has TRBV29-1 and TRBJ2-3; TRBD2 aligns across 8 bases. The trim removed 3 bases at V and 0 bases at J, leaving 11 bases unmatched. The CDR3 runs 17 residues. Germline V gene data show CDR1 as SQVTM and CDR2 as ANQGSEA. DNA for the CDR3: TGCAGCGTTGAGGGTGGGGATAGCGGGATTAGCACAGATACGCAGTATTTT. Its protein is CSVEGGDSGISTDTQYF.

This chain joins TRBV27 and TRBJ2-7; 10 bases agree with TRBD1. Germline V gene data show CDR1 as MNHEY and CDR2 as SMNVEV (reference sequence). Losses at the gene ends were 5 bases for V and 3 bases for J; bases not matched to a gene: 10. The CDR3 spans 16 residues. CDR3 in amino acids: CASSPTSGTGDYEQYF. Here the CDR3 DNA reads TGTGCCAGCAGTCCCACATCGGGGACAGGGGACTACGAGCAGTACTTC.

The rearrangement uses TRBV6-1 and TRBJ1-1, with 11 bases fitting TRBD1. From germline, CDR1 is MNHNS and CDR2 SASEGT. The CDR3 contains 17 residues. V lost 4 bases and J lost 0; bases outside the gene matches: 7. CDR3 residues: CASSGTGGLLVNTEAFF. CDR3 bases: TGTGCCAGCAGTGGGACAGGGGGCCTTTTGGTGAACACTGAAGCTTTCTTT.

Only a few counts were recorded for this clone. The chain carries TRBV4-1 and TRBJ2-1, with D unresolved. The CDR3 runs to 13 residues. V was cut by 0 bases and J by 10 bases, with 10 bases left in between. CDR1 and CDR2 (germline): MGHRA, YSYEKL. CDR3: CASSQDESREQFF. In DNA form, the CDR3 reads TGCGCCAGCAGCCAAGACGAGAGCCGGGAGCAGTTCTTC.

This clone was detected only a few times. The V call is TRBV12-5, the J call TRBJ2-2, with TRBD2 matching over 7 bases. The V segment lost 7 bases and the J segment 3 bases; nucleotides outside the gene matches: 8. This CDR3 is built from 15 residues. Looked up from germline, CDR1 is LGHNT and CDR2 is FRNRAP. The CDR3 DNA is TGTGCTAGTGCCTCATCCGGGGGGTACACCGGGGAGCTGTTTTTT. Translation gives CASASSGGYTGELFF.

V gene TRBV25-1 combines with J gene TRBJ2-5, with a possible D match to TRBD2 (5 bases). The J call could be wrong; TRBJ2-7 is a better fit for the DNA end. CDR3 length: 15 amino acids. The germline CDR1 and CDR2 sequences are MGHDK and SYGVNS. CDR3 nucleotides: TGTGCCAGCAGTGAATGGGTGTCGAGGGATAACGAGCAGTACTTC. It translates to CASSEWVSRDNEQYF.

The chain has TRBV28 and TRBJ2-7; D remains unclear. V lost 3 bases and J lost 5, with 5 bases in between. CDR1 MDHEN and CDR2 SYDVKM come from the germline V gene. The CDR3 runs 11 residues. The CDR3 loop is CASSFDHEQYF. The CDR3 nucleotides are TGTGCCAGCAGTTTTGACCACGAGCAGTACTTC.

This clone was seen only once. The gene calls are TRBV5-1 and TRBJ2-5; 7 bases align to TRBD1. The V gene end was trimmed by 0 bases and the J gene end by 7 bases; junction bases not matched to a gene: 12. In germline, CDR1 is SGHRS, CDR2 YFSETQ. This CDR3 contains 16 residues. This CDR3 reads CASSLDARQGEVTQYF. The CDR3 nucleotides read TGCGCCAGCAGCTTGGACGCCCGACAGGGTGAAGTGACCCAGTACTTC.

The V and J genes are TRBV28 and TRBJ1-2; possible D gene TRBD1, 6 bases. CDR1 is MDHEN and CDR2 is SYDVKM in the germline V gene. With 6 bases removed from V and 4 bases from J, the gap between germline ends came to 24 bases. CDR3 length: 17 residues. This CDR3 reads CASSLASGGAISYGYTF. The CDR3 region has the DNA TGTGCCAGCAGCCTCGCCTCGGGGGGGGCGATCTCCTATGGCTACACCTTC.